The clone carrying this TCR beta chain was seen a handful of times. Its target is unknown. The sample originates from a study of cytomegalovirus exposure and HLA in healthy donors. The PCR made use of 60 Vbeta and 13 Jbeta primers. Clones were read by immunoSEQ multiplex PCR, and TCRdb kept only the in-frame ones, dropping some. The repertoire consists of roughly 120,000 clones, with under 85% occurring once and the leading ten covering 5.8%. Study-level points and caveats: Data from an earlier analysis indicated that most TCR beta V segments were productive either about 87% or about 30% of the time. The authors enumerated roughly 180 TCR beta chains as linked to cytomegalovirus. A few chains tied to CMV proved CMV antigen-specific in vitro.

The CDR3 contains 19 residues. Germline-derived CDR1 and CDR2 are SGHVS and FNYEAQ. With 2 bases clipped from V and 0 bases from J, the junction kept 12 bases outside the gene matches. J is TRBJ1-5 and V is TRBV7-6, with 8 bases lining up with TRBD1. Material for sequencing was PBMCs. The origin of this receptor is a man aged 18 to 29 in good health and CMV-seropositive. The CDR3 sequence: CASSLRPGQATYSNQPQHF. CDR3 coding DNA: TGTGCCAGCAGCTTACGTCCGGGACAGGCAACATATAGCAATCAGCCCCAGCATTTT.